This T cell receptor beta chain was identified during a study of cytomegalovirus exposure and HLA in healthy donors. Overall study context: A later analysis reported the roughly 130 validation repertoires used the same platform as the approximately 670 first-cohort repertoires. Study results and limitations: According to a subsequent analysis, TCR clusters from the first cohort were inclined to appear together in the 110 or so validation repertoires. Some public TCRs appeared in many individuals, while most sequences were rare. Cytomegalovirus association was assigned to about 150 TCR beta chains.

Germline loops: CDR1 MNHEY, CDR2 SMNVEV (reference sequence). The CDR3 is 14 residues long. Germline trimming cut 6 bases from V and 4 bases from J; bases unmatched to any gene: 6. TCRdb's copy holds only in-frame clones and misses some; the assay was immunoSEQ multiplex PCR. The data hold about 220,000 clones, with just under 90% observed a single time. The count of this clone is one. Its antigen remains unknown. The sequenced sample was PBMCs. V is TRBV27 and J is TRBJ1-2, with TRBD1 matching over 9 bases. The receptor comes from a man between 18 and 29 years old in good health and CMV-seronegative. The CDR3 DNA is TGTGCCAGCAGAAAAAGGACAGGGGTCTATGGCTACACCTTC. Protein: CASRKRTGVYGYTF.